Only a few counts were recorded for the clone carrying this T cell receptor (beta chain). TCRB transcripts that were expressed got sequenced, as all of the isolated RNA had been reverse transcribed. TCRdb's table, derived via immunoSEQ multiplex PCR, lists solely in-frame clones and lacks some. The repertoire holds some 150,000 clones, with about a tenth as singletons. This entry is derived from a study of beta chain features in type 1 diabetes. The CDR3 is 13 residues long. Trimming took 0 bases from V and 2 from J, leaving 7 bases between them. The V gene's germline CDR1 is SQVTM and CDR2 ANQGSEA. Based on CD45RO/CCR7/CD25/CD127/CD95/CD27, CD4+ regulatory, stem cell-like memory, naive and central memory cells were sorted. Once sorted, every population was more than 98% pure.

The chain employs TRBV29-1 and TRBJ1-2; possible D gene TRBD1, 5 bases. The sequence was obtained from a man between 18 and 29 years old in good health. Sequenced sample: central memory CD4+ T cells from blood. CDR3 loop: CSVEEAGNYGYTF. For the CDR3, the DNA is TGCAGCGTTGAAGAAGCAGGGAACTATGGCTACACCTTC. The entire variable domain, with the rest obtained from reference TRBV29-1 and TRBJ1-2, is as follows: SAVISQKPSRDICQRGTSLTIQCQVDSQVTMMFWYRQQPGQSLTLIATANQGSEATYESGFVIDKFPISRPNLTFSTLTVSNMSPEDSSIYLCSVEEAGNYGYTFGSGTRLTVV.